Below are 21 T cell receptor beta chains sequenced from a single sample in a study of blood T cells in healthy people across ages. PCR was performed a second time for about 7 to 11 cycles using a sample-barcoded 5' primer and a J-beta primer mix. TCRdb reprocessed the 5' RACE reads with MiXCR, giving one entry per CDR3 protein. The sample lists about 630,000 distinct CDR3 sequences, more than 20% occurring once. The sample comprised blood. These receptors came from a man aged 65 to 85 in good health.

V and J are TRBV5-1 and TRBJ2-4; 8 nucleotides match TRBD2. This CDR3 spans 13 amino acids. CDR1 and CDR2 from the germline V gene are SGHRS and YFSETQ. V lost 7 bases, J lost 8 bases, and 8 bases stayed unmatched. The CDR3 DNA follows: TGCGCCAGCCGACTAGCGCCAGGGGACATTCAGTACTTC. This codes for CASRLAPGDIQYF.

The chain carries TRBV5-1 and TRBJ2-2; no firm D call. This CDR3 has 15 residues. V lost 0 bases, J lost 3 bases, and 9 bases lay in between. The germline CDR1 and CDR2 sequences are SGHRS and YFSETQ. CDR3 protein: CASSLGSVDTGELFF. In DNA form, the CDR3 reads TGCGCCAGCAGCTTGGGCTCGGTTGACACCGGGGAGCTGTTTTTT.

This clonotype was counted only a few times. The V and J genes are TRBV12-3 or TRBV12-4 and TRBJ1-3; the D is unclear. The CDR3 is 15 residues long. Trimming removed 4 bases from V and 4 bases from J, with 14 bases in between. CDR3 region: CASSYSGGPGNTIYF. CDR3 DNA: TGTGCCAGCAGTTACTCAGGCGGACCGGGAAACACCATATATTTT.

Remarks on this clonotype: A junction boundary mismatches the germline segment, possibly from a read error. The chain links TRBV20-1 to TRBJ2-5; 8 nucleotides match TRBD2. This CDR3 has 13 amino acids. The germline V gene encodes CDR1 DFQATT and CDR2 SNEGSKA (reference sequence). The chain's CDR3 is CSAREGPQETRYF. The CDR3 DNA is TGCAGTGCTCGGGAGGGCCCCCAAGAGACCCGGTACTTC.

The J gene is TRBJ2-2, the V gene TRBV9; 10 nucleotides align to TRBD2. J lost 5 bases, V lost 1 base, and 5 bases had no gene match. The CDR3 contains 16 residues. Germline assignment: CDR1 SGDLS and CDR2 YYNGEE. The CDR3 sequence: CASSVRLAGRTGELFF. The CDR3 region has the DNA TGTGCCAGCAGCGTAAGACTAGCGGGCCGGACCGGGGAGCTGTTTTTT.

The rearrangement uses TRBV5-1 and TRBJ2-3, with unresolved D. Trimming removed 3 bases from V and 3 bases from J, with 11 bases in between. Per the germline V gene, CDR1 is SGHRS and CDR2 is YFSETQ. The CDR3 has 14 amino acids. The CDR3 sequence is CASSSFSPTDTQYF. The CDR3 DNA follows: TGCGCCAGCAGCTCGTTCTCTCCAACAGATACGCAGTATTTT.

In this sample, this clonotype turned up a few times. This CDR3 is CASSPSWGPGAPQHF. In nucleotides, the CDR3 is TGTGCCAGCAGTCCGTCGTGGGGACCCGGGGCGCCCCAGCATTTT. The chain combines TRBV6-5 with TRBJ1-5; the D gene is possibly TRBD1 (5 bases). Germline V gene lookup returns CDR1 MNHEY and CDR2 SVGAGI. CDR3 length: 15 residues. Trimming took 5 bases from V and 9 from J, leaving 20 bases between them.

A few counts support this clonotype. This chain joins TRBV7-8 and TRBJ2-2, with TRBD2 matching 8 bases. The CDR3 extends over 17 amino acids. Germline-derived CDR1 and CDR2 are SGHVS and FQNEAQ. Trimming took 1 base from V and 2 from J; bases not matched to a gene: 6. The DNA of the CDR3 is TGTGCCAGCAGCTTAGAGAGGCTAGCGGGCAACACCGGGGAGCTGTTTTTT. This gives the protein CASSLERLAGNTGELFF.

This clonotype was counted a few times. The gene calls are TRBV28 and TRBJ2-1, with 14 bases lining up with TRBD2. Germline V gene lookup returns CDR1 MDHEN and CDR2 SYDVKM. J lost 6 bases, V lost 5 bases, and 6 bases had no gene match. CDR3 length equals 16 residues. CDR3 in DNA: TGTGCCAGCAGTCCTGGGACTAGCGGGAGCGGCAATGAGCAGTTCTTC. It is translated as CASSPGTSGSGNEQFF.

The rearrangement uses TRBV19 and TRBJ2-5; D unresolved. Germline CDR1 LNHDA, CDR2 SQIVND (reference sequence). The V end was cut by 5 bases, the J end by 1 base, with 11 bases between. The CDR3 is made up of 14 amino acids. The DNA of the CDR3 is TGTGCCAGTAGTCCCACACAGCTCCAAGAGACCCAGTACTTC. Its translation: CASSPTQLQETQYF.

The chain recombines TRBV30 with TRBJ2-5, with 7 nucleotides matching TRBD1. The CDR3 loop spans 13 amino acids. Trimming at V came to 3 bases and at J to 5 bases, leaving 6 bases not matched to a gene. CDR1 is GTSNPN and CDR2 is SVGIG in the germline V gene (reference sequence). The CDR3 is CAWSGTVAETQYF. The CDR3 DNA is TGTGCCTGGAGCGGGACAGTAGCGGAGACCCAGTACTTC.

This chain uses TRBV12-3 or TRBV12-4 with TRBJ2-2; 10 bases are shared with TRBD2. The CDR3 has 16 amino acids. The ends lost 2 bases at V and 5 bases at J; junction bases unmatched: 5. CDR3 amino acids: CASSLTSGTGTGELFF. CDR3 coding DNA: TGTGCCAGCAGTTTAACTAGCGGGACGGGTACCGGGGAGCTGTTTTTT.

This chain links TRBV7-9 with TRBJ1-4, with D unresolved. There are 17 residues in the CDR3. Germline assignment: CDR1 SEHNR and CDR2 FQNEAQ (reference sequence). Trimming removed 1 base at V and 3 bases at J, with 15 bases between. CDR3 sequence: CASSLVSYSRPNEKLFF. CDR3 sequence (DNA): TGTGCCAGCAGCTTAGTGTCCTACAGCCGACCTAATGAAAAACTGTTTTTT. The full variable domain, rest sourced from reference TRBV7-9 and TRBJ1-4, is DTGVSQNPRHKITKRGQNVTFRCDPISEHNRLYWYRQTLGQGPEFLTYFQNEAQLEKSRLLSDRFSAERPKGSFSTLEIQRTEQGDSAMYLCASSLVSYSRPNEKLFFGSGTQLSVL.

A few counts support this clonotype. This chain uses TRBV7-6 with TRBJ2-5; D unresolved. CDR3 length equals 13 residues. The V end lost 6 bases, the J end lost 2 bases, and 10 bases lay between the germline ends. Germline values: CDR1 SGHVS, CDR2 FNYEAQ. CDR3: CASSRARQETQYF. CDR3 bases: TGTGCCAGCAGTCGGGCGAGACAAGAGACCCAGTACTTC.

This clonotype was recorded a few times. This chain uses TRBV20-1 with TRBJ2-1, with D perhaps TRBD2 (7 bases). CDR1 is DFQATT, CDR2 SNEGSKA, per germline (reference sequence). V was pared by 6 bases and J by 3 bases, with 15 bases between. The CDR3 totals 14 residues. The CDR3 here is CSAPRGGLYNEQFF. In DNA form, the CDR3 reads TGCAGTGCGCCGAGGGGGGGCCTCTACAATGAGCAGTTCTTC.

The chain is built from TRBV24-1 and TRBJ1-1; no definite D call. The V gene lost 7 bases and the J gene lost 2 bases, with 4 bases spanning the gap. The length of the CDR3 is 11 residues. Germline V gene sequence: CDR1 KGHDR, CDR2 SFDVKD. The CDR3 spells CATRYNTEAFF. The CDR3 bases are TGTGCCACCAGATATAACACTGAAGCTTTCTTT.

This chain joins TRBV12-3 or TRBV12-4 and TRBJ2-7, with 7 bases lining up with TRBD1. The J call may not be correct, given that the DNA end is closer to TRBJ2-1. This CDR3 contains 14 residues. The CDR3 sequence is CASSSRQGSGEQFF. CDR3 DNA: TGTGCCAGCAGTTCGAGACAGGGTTCAGGTGAGCAGTTCTTC.

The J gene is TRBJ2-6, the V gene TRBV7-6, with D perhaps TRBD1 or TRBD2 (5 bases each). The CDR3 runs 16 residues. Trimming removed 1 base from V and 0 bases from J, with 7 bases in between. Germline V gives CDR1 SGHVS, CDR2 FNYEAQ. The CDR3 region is CASSLGGTSGANVLTF. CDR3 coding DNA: TGTGCCAGCAGCTTAGGGGGGACCTCTGGGGCCAACGTCCTGACTTTC. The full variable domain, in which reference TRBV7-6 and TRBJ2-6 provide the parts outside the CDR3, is GAGVSQSPRYKVTKRGQDVALRCDPISGHVSLYWYRQALGQGPEFLTYFNYEAQQDKSGLPNDRFSAERPEGSISTLTIQRTEQRDSAMYRCASSLGGTSGANVLTFGAGSRLTVL.

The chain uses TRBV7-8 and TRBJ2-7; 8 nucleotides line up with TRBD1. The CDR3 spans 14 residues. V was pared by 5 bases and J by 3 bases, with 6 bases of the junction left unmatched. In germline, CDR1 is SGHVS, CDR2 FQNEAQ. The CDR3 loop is CASSGTGTDYEQYF. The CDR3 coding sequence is TGTGCCAGCAGCGGGACAGGTACAGACTACGAGCAGTACTTC.

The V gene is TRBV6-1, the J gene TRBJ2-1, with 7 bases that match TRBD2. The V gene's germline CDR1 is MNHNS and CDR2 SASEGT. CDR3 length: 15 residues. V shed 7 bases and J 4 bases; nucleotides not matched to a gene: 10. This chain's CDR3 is CASNTRELPYNEQFF. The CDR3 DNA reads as TGTGCCAGCAATACGCGGGAGTTACCATACAATGAGCAGTTCTTC.

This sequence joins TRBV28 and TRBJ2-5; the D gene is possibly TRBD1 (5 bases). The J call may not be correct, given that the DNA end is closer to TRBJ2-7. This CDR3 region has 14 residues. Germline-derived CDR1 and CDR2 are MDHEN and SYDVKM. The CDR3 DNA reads TGTGCCAGCAGTTTAGATGGGGCTTCCTACGAGCAGTACTTC. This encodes CASSLDGASYEQYF.